The clone carrying this T cell receptor beta chain occurred a few times. Its matching antigen is unknown. This entry is derived from a study of cytomegalovirus exposure and HLA in healthy donors. As for the study in general: Across about 400 genotyped donors, roughly 80% landed in the Caucasian-associated ancestry cluster.

With 60 Vbeta and 13 Jbeta primers, the PCR was carried out. TCRdb's copy holds only in-frame clones and misses some; the assay was immunoSEQ multiplex PCR. Among about 130,000 clones listed, 60% to 80% were seen once. General study points: Relative to equally common others, HLA-associated TCR beta chains showed greater clonal expansion in a later analysis. Many donors carried some public TCRs, although rarity characterized most TCR sequences.

The germline CDR1 and CDR2 sequences are MNHEY and SMNVEV (reference sequence). With 4 bases clipped from V and 1 base from J, the junction kept 5 bases outside the gene matches. The CDR3 sequence is 15 residues long. The TCR originated in a male donor in good health and CMV-seronegative. Specimen: PBMCs. The rearrangement joins TRBV27 to TRBJ2-7; TRBD1 agrees at 9 bases. The chain's CDR3 is CASSSPGQGSYEQYF. CDR3 DNA: TGTGCCAGCAGTTCCCCTGGACAGGGGTCCTACGAGCAGTACTTC.